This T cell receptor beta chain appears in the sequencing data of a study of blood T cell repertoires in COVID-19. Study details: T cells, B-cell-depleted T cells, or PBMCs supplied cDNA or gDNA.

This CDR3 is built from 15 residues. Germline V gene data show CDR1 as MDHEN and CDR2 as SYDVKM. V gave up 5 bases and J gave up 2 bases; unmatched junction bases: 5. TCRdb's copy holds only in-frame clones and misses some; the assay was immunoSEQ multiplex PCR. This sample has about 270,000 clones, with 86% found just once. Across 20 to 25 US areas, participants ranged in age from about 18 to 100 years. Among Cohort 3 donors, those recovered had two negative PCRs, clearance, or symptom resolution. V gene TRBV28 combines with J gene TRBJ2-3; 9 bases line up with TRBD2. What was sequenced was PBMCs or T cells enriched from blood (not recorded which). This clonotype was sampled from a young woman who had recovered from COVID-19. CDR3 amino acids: CASSRAGGYTDTQYF. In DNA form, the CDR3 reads TGTGCCAGCAGTCGAGCGGGAGGTTACACAGATACGCAGTATTTT.